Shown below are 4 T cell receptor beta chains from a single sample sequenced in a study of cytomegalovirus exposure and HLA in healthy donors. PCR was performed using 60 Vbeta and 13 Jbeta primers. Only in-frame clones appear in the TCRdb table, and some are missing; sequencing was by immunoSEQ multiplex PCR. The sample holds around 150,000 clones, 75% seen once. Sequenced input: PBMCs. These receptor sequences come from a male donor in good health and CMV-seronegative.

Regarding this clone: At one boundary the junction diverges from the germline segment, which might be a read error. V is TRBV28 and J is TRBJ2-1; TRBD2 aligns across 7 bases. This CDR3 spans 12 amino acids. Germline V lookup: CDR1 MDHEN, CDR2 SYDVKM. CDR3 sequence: CASRDMGGPRLF. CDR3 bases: TGTGCCAGCAGGGATATGGGAGGGCCCAGGCTCTTC.

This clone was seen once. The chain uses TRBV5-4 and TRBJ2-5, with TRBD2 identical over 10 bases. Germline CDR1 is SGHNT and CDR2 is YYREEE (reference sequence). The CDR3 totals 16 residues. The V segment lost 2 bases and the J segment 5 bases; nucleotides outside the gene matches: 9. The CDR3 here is CASSFKSGRAGETQYF. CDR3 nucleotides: TGTGCCAGCAGCTTTAAGAGCGGGAGGGCTGGCGAGACCCAGTACTTC.

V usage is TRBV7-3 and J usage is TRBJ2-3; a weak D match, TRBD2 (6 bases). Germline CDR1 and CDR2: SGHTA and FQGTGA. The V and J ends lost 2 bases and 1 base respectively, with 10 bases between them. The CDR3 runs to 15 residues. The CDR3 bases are TGTGCCAGCAGCTTAGGGGCTAGCGGCACAGATACGCAGTATTTT. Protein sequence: CASSLGASGTDTQYF. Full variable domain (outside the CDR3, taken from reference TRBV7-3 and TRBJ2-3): GAGVSQTPSNKVTEKGKYVELRCDPISGHTALYWYRQSLGQGPEFLIYFQGTGAADDSGLPNDRFFAVRPEGSVSTLKIQRTERGDSAVYLCASSLGASGTDTQYFGPGTRLTVL.

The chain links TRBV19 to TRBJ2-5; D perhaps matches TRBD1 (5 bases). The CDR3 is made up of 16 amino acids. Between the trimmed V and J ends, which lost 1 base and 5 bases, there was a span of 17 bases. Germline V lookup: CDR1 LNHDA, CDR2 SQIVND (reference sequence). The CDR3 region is CASSIGTGDLGETQYF. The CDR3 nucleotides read TGTGCCAGTAGTATAGGAACAGGCGACCTAGGGGAGACCCAGTACTTC.